These T cell receptor beta chains were read from a single sample in a study of regulatory T cells in long-lasting Graves disease. From the multiplex PCR reads, TCRdb called clonotypes with MiXCR, one entry per CDR3 protein. The sample has 500,000 to 800,000 distinct CDR3 sequences, around 30% seen once; the top ten hold about 42%. The sequencing used peripheral blood mononuclear cells (PBMCs), collected when the disease was refractory, from a patient treated with antithyroid drugs. These TCRs come from a female donor with Graves disease. The CDR3 runs from the conserved cysteine through the conserved F or W. Each record gives: CDR3 length, J gene, D gene, V gene, clone size, CDR3 protein, CDR3 DNA. D genes are given only for firm matches. Size values are once, few and many counts, or a class for expanded clones, and some rows have none.

15 TRBJ2-2 - TRBV25-1 few CASSDNGFRGGELFF TGTGCCAGCAGTGATAACGGTTTCAGGGGCGGGGAGCTGTTTTTT
17 TRBJ2-2 TRBD1 TRBV7-2 - CASSLAKTGGKTGELFF TGTGCCAGCAGCTTAGCGAAGACAGGGGGCAAGACCGGGGAGCTGTTTTTT
16 TRBJ2-7 TRBD1 TRBV20-1 - CSARGDSPKEFYEQYF TGCAGTGCTAGGGGGGACAGTCCGAAGGAGTTTTACGAGCAGTACTTC
14 TRBJ2-5 - TRBV6-2/TRBV6-3 once CASRAGAVAETQYF TGTGCCAGCAGGGCAGGAGCGGTGGCGGAGACCCAGTACTTC
15 TRBJ2-5 TRBD2 TRBV12-3/TRBV12-4 - CASSLARTRLETQYF TGTGCCAGCAGTTTAGCCAGGACTAGATTGGAGACCCAGTACTTC
18 TRBJ2-7 TRBD2 TRBV3-1 - CASSQARGTSVVGYEQYF TGTGCCAGCAGCCAAGCAAGGGGAACTAGCGTGGTTGGTTACGAGCAGTACTTC
13 TRBJ2-7 TRBD1 TRBV20-1 once CSAKTGQGYEQYF TGCAGTGCTAAGACGGGACAGGGCTACGAGCAGTACTTC
17 TRBJ1-6 TRBD1 TRBV6-6 - CASSYSRSGGVNSPLHF TGTGCCAGCAGTTACTCGAGATCAGGGGGCGTCAATTCACCCCTCCACTTT
14 TRBJ2-1 TRBD2 TRBV28 - CASTLGGPGNEQFF TGTGCCAGCACCCTGGGAGGGCCGGGAAATGAGCAGTTCTTC
15 TRBJ2-5 - TRBV25-1 once CASSAHPRGQETQYF TGTGCCAGCAGTGCCCACCCCCGGGGACAAGAGACCCAGTACTTC
13 TRBJ1-2 - TRBV27 many CASSLGGGHGYTF TGTGCCAGCAGTTTAGGGGGCGGCCACGGCTACACCTTC
16 TRBJ2-2 - TRBV25-1 - CASSNSGTFLSGELFF TGTGCCAGCAGTAATTCCGGGACGTTTTTGTCCGGGGAGCTGTTTTTT
14 TRBJ1-5 TRBD1 TRBV20-1 - CSAGTGNSNQPQHF TGCAGTGCCGGGACAGGGAATAGCAATCAGCCCCAGCATTTT
16 TRBJ2-1 TRBD2 TRBV28 few CASSSTSASSYNEQFF TGTGCCAGCAGTAGTACTAGCGCCAGCTCCTACAATGAGCAGTTCTTC
18 TRBJ2-7 TRBD2 TRBV30 - CAWSVIGWTSGRPYEQYF TGTGCCTGGAGTGTTATCGGCTGGACTAGCGGGCGACCCTACGAGCAGTACTTC